This T cell receptor (beta chain) appears in the sequencing data of a study of blood T cell repertoires in COVID-19. Study-level background: T cells, B-cell-depleted T cells, or PBMCs provided the cDNA or gDNA that served as material.

V was clipped by 3 bases and J by 10 bases, with 12 bases between them. CDR1 and CDR2 from the germline V gene are KGHSH and LQKENI. The CDR3 is 12 residues long. The assay was immunoSEQ multiplex PCR, and TCRdb's table has in-frame clones only and misses some. This repertoire shows tens of thousands of clones, approximately 83% found once; its top ten account for over 15%. The TCR was taken from a man aged 40-50 years with acute or convalescent COVID-19. V gene TRBV18 combines with J gene TRBJ1-1; D not certain. The sequencing sample was made of peripheral blood. CDR3 in amino acids: CASSPKGEGAFF. DNA of the CDR3: TGTGCCAGCTCACCGAAAGGAGAGGGAGCTTTCTTT.